The rows below give T cell receptor beta chains drawn from one sample of a study of long-term antiretroviral therapy in people with HIV. Here immunoSEQ multiplex PCR was the method, and the copy in TCRdb shows in-frame clones only, minus some. Here the sample spans under 20,000 clones, just under 80% being singletons. The sample was unsorted PBMCs, taken 3.2 years after starting antiretroviral therapy. These receptor sequences come from a woman aged 40 to 49 with HIV. Each CDR3 is given with its conserved first and last residue. A D gene is named only where the DNA matches it firmly. Some rows have no size entry. The others give once, few or many, or a class for an expanded clone.

TRBD1	TRBV5-4	TRBJ1-6	NA	CASSLVGAGQRSPLHF	TGTGCCAGCAGCTTGGTCGGGGCGGGACAGCGATCACCCCTCCACTTT
TRBD1	TRBV10-2	TRBJ2-7	NA	CASRPGQTSEQYF	TGCGCCAGCAGACCGGGACAGACCTCCGAGCAGTACTTC
TRBD2	TRBV30	TRBJ2-5	NA	CAWITGGGGQTQYF	TGTGCCTGGATTACGGGGGGGGGAGGTCAGACCCAGTACTTC
NA	TRBV5-1	TRBJ1-1	NA	CASSLQTGNTEAFF	TGCGCCAGCAGCTTGCAGACAGGGAACACTGAAGCTTTCTTT
NA	TRBV9	TRBJ1-1	NA	CASAPAGTEAFF	TGTGCCAGCGCCCCGGCTGGGACTGAAGCTTTCTTT
NA	TRBV10-3	TRBJ1-1	NA	CAISGQTLNTEAFF	TGTGCCATCAGTGGACAGACTTTGAACACTGAAGCTTTCTTT
TRBD1	TRBV10-3	TRBJ1-4	NA	CAISEPLQGNEKLFF	TGTGCCATCAGTGAGCCATTACAGGGGAATGAAAAACTGTTTTTT
NA	TRBV20-1	TRBJ2-7	NA	CSATDFYEQYF	TGCAGTGCGACGGACTTCTACGAGCAGTACTTC
TRBD1	TRBV7-9	TRBJ1-2	NA	CASSSLDRGHGYTF	TGTGCCAGCAGTTCCTTGGACAGGGGCCATGGCTACACCTTC
NA	TRBV7-2	TRBJ1-3	NA	CASSTLGRAGNTIYF	TGTGCCAGCAGCACCCTGGGAAGGGCTGGAAACACCATATATTTT
TRBD1	TRBV25-1	TRBJ1-4	once	CASSDYRGRGEKLFF	TGTGCCAGCAGTGACTACAGGGGGCGGGGGGAAAAACTGTTTTTT
NA	TRBV6-5	TRBJ1-1	NA	CASSYLERSTEAFF	TGTGCCAGCAGTTACTTGGAGCGAAGCACTGAAGCTTTCTTT
NA	TRBV5-6	TRBJ1-5	NA	CASSRMNQPQHF	TGTGCCAGCAGCCGTATGAATCAGCCCCAGCATTTT
TRBD1	TRBV6-5	TRBJ1-3	NA	CASSRTGASGNTIYF	TGTGCCAGCAGTCGGACAGGAGCCTCTGGAAACACCATATATTTT
TRBD1	TRBV10-3	TRBJ1-2	NA	CAISDNRGRGYTF	TGTGCCATCAGTGATAACAGGGGGCGGGGCTACACCTTC
NA	TRBV29-1	TRBJ1-3	NA	CSVEGTSGDSGNTIYF	TGCAGCGTTGAAGGGACTTCGGGGGACTCTGGAAACACCATATATTTT
TRBD1	TRBV6-6	TRBJ2-5	NA	CATRQGGEETQYF	TGTGCCACCCGACAGGGGGGCGAGGAGACCCAGTACTTC
TRBD1	TRBV7-3	TRBJ1-2	few	CASSSGQGNGYTF	TGTGCCAGCAGCTCCGGACAGGGGAATGGCTACACCTTC
NA	TRBV5-1	TRBJ1-1	NA	CASSRIQNTEAFF	TGCGCCAGCAGCCGCATTCAGAACACTGAAGCTTTCTTT
NA	TRBV5-8	TRBJ1-2	NA	CASSLIPERVWATF	TGTGCCAGCAGCTTGATACCGGAACGTGTATGGGCCACCTTC